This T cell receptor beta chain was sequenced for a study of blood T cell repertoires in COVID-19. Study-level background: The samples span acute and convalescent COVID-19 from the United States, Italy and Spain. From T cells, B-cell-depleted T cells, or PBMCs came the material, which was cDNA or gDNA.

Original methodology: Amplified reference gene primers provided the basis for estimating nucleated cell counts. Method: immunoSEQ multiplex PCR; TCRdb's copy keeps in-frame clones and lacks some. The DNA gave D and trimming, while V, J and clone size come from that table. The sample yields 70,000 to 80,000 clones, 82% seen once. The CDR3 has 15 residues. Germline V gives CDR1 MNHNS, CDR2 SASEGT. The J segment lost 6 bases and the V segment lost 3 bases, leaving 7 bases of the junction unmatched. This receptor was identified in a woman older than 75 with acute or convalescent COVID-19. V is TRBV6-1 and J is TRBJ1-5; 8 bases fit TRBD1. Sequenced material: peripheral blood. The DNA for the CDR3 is TGTGCCAGCAGTGAGTGGGGGACAGGAGGTCAGCCCCAGCATTTT. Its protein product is CASSEWGTGGQPQHF.